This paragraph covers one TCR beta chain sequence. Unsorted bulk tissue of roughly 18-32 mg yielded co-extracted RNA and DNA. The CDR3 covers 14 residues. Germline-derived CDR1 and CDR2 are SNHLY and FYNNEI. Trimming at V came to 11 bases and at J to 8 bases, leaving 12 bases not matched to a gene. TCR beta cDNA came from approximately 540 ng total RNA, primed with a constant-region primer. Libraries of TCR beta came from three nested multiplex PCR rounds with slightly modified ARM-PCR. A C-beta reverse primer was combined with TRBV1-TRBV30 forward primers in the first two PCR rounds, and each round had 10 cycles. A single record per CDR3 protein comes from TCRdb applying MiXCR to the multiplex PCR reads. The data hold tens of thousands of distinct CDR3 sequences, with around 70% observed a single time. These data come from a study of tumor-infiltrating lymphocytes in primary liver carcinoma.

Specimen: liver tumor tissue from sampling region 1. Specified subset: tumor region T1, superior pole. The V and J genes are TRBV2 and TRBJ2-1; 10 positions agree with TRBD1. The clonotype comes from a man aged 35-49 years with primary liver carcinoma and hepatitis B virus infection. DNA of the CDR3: TGTGCCTCACAAACCGGACAGGGGGGGTATGAGCAGTTCTTC. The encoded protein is CASQTGQGGYEQFF.